These 14 T cell receptor beta chains were sequenced from one sample in a study of blood T cell repertoires in COVID-19. Sequencing was performed with immunoSEQ multiplex PCR; in TCRdb, only in-frame clones are kept and a portion is missing. The sample holds roughly 330,000 clones; more than 75% are singletons and the top ten take about 5.7%. What was sequenced was PBMCs or T cells enriched from blood (not recorded which). The source is a woman in her 30s who had recovered from COVID-19.

For the CDR3, the DNA is TGTGCCTGGAGAAGTCCGGGGACAGATACGCAGTATTTT. Protein sequence: CAWRSPGTDTQYF. The V call is TRBV30, the J call TRBJ2-3, with a weak D call TRBD2 (5 bases). Germline values: CDR1 GTSNPN, CDR2 SVGIG (reference sequence). The ends were cut back, 3 bases at V and 3 bases at J, with 10 bases in the middle. The CDR3 runs 13 residues. Together with reference TRBV30 and TRBJ2-3, the CDR3 gives the full variable domain: SQTIHQWPATLVQPVGSPLSLECTVEGTSNPNLYWYRQAAGRGLQLLFYSVGIGQISSEVPQNLSASRPQDRQFILSSKKLLLSDSGFYLCAWRSPGTDTQYFGPGTRLTVL.

This clone is a singleton in its sample. The J gene is TRBJ2-2, the V gene TRBV18, with a tentative D call TRBD2 (6 bases). The germline gives CDR1 KGHSH, CDR2 LQKENI. Trimming shortened V by 0 bases and J by 2 bases, and 10 bases separated the two germline ends. This CDR3 is 16 amino acids long. CDR3 loop: CASSPPVGLNTGELFF. In nucleotides, the CDR3 is TGTGCCAGCTCACCACCGGTGGGACTTAACACCGGGGAGCTGTTTTTT.

This sequence joins TRBV12-3 or TRBV12-4 and TRBJ2-7, with D tentatively TRBD2 (7 bases). V lost 3 bases and J 5 bases, leaving 11 bases between the germline ends. This CDR3 contains 13 residues. The CDR3 region has the DNA TGTGCCAGCAGTTTCGGGGGGCAGGACGAGCAGTACTTC. Translation gives CASSFGGQDEQYF.

V and J are TRBV5-1 and TRBJ2-2; 7 bases fit TRBD1. Germline V gene data show CDR1 as SGHRS and CDR2 as YFSETQ. CDR3 length equals 16 residues. After removal of 6 bases from V and 4 bases from J, the junction contained 12 bases not matched to a gene. The CDR3 region is CASTHRQGSGTGELFF. The CDR3 DNA is TGCGCCAGCACCCACCGACAGGGATCGGGCACCGGGGAGCTGTTTTTT.

The chain has TRBV7-2 and TRBJ1-1, with D uncertain. The CDR3 consists of 15 residues. Trimming took 5 bases from V and 2 from J, leaving 15 bases between them. Germline CDR1 and CDR2: SGHTA and FQGNSA. The CDR3 spells CASSTFLRVNTEAFF. The CDR3 nucleotides are TGTGCCAGCAGCACCTTTCTGAGGGTAAACACTGAAGCTTTCTTT.

The CDR3 nucleotides read TGTGCCAGCAGCTCACCAGGTTTTGGCTACACCTTC. It encodes CASSSPGFGYTF. The chain links TRBV5-4 to TRBJ1-2; no reliable D call. This CDR3 has 12 amino acids. Per the germline V gene, CDR1 is SGHNT and CDR2 is YYREEE (reference sequence). The V gene lost 3 bases and the J gene lost 7 bases, with 10 bases spanning the gap.

The rearrangement joins TRBV27 to TRBJ1-5, with TRBD1 matching 8 bases. Germline-derived CDR1 and CDR2 are MNHEY and SMNVEV (reference sequence). The J segment lost 4 bases and the V segment lost 5 bases, leaving 19 bases of the junction unmatched. The CDR3 is 19 amino acids. This chain's CDR3 is CASSLVGNRGISWNQPQHF. CDR3 nucleotides: TGTGCCAGCAGTCTGGTTGGGAACAGGGGGATTTCGTGGAATCAGCCCCAGCATTTT.

The chain has TRBV7-2 and TRBJ2-1; D not certain. CDR3 length: 13 amino acids. Germline lookup yields CDR1 SGHTA and CDR2 FQGNSA. Deletions cut 1 base from V and 6 bases from J, with 7 bases between. The CDR3 bases are TGTGCCAGCAGCTTAGGGGCACTCAATGAGCAGTTCTTC. Translating gives CASSLGALNEQFF.

The genes are TRBV13 and TRBJ2-7; no clear D. CDR1 PRHDT and CDR2 FYEKMQ come from the germline V gene (reference sequence). V was pared by 2 bases and J by 1 base, with 6 bases between. The CDR3 sequence is 13 residues long. The CDR3 bases are TGTGCCAGCAGCTTATTCAGTTCCTACGAGCAGTACTTC. Encoded protein: CASSLFSSYEQYF.

The chain combines TRBV6-2 or TRBV6-3 with TRBJ2-3; TRBD2 agrees at 8 bases. The CDR3 has 15 residues. Germline V gene data show CDR1 as MNHEY and CDR2 as SVGEGT. Germline trimming cut 5 bases from V and 3 bases from J; bases unmatched to any gene: 7. This chain's CDR3 is CASSRLARGTDTQYF. CDR3 in DNA: TGTGCCAGCAGTAGACTAGCGCGGGGGACAGATACGCAGTATTTT.

The chain employs TRBV28 and TRBJ2-2; a possible D gene is TRBD2 (6 bases). CDR3 length: 16 amino acids. Germline V lookup: CDR1 MDHEN, CDR2 SYDVKM. With 2 bases removed from V and 0 bases from J, the gap between germline ends came to 10 bases. CDR3 sequence reads: CASSLSTSPNTGELFF. The CDR3 DNA reads as TGTGCCAGCAGTTTAAGTACTAGCCCGAACACCGGGGAGCTGTTTTTT.

This chain links TRBV7-8 with TRBJ1-1; TRBD1 aligns across 9 bases. This CDR3 spans 15 amino acids. With V trimmed by 5 bases and J by 1 base, 5 bases remained unmatched. CDR1 and CDR2 from the germline V gene are SGHVS and FQNEAQ. The CDR3 coding sequence is TGTGCCAGCAGCCCGCGACAGGGGGGGAACACTGAAGCTTTCTTT. It translates to CASSPRQGGNTEAFF.

The chain links TRBV10-3 to TRBJ1-2; TRBD1 matches at 11 bases. The CDR3 sequence is 14 residues long. J was trimmed by 8 bases and V by 3 bases; bases with no gene match: 5. Germline V gene data show CDR1 as ENHRY and CDR2 as SYGVKD. This CDR3 reads CAISDTGQGEGYTF. In DNA, the CDR3 is TGTGCCATCAGTGATACGGGACAGGGGGAAGGCTACACCTTC.

The chain links TRBV6-1 to TRBJ1-5; D call uncertain. Trimming took off 4 bases at V and 2 bases at J, with 9 bases between the two ends. The CDR3 consists of 14 residues. Germline V CDR1 and CDR2: MNHNS, SASEGT. CDR3 nucleotides: TGTGCCAGCAGTGTCACGGGAGGCAATCAGCCCCAGCATTTT. Residues: CASSVTGGNQPQHF.